These T cell receptor beta chains were read from a single sample in a study of cytomegalovirus exposure and HLA in healthy donors. Using immunoSEQ multiplex PCR, the repertoire was profiled, and TCRdb retains in-frame clones only, with some absent. The sample has 180,000 or so clones; around 80% are singletons. Sequenced material: PBMCs. The receptors originated from a woman in her fifties or sixties in good health and CMV-seropositive. Both conserved end residues are part of each CDR3. D genes are given only for firm matches. Size is stated for part of the rows, as once, few or many counts, or as a class when the clone is expanded.

abundance: NA; d_gene: TRBD2; j_gene: TRBJ2-1; v_gene: TRBV5-1; CDR3aa: CASSLAGLAGEGEQFF; CDR3nt: TGCGCCAGCAGCTTGGCCGGCCTAGCGGGAGAGGGTGAGCAGTTCTTC
abundance: NA; d_gene: NA; j_gene: TRBJ2-3; v_gene: TRBV6-6; CDR3aa: CASSADTQYF; CDR3nt: TGTGCCAGCAGCGCAGATACGCAGTATTTT
abundance: NA; d_gene: TRBD1; j_gene: TRBJ1-4; v_gene: TRBV11-2; CDR3aa: CASSLGNRGTNEKLFF; CDR3nt: TGTGCCAGCAGCTTAGGAAACAGGGGAACTAATGAAAAACTGTTTTTT
abundance: NA; d_gene: TRBD1; j_gene: TRBJ1-4; v_gene: TRBV27; CDR3aa: CASSFGNRGQEKLFF; CDR3nt: TGTGCCAGCAGTTTCGGAAACAGGGGGCAAGAAAAACTGTTTTTT
abundance: NA; d_gene: NA; j_gene: TRBJ2-3; v_gene: TRBV4-2; CDR3aa: CASSQEWRSTDTQYF; CDR3nt: TGTGCCAGCAGCCAAGAGTGGCGGAGCACAGATACGCAGTATTTT
abundance: NA; d_gene: TRBD1; j_gene: TRBJ2-2; v_gene: TRBV28; CDR3aa: CASILQGAPNTGELFF; CDR3nt: TGTGCCAGCATTCTACAGGGGGCACCCAACACCGGGGAGCTGTTTTTT
abundance: NA; d_gene: NA; j_gene: TRBJ2-5; v_gene: TRBV7-2; CDR3aa: CASSLFKGEETQYF; CDR3nt: TGTGCCAGCAGCTTATTTAAGGGGGAAGAGACCCAGTACTTC
abundance: once; d_gene: NA; j_gene: TRBJ1-4; v_gene: TRBV29-1; CDR3aa: CSVGEGGSPNEKLFF; CDR3nt: TGCAGCGTCGGGGAGGGGGGCAGCCCGAATGAAAAACTGTTTTTT
abundance: few; d_gene: NA; j_gene: TRBJ1-2; v_gene: TRBV2; CDR3aa: CASSDRNYGYTF; CDR3nt: TGTGCCAGCAGTGACAGAAACTATGGCTACACCTTC
abundance: NA; d_gene: TRBD2; j_gene: TRBJ2-4; v_gene: TRBV5-4; CDR3aa: CASSGRPGGAKNIQYF; CDR3nt: TGTGCCAGCAGTGGAAGGCCGGGAGGGGCCAAAAACATTCAGTACTTC
abundance: many; d_gene: NA; j_gene: TRBJ1-2; v_gene: TRBV10-3; CDR3aa: CAISEDGGLLEGYGYTF; CDR3nt: TGTGCCATCAGTGAGGACGGGGGGCTACTGGAAGGCTATGGCTACACCTTC
abundance: NA; d_gene: TRBD1; j_gene: TRBJ1-1; v_gene: TRBV27; CDR3aa: CASRPTGGLATEAFF; CDR3nt: TGTGCCAGCAGACCGACAGGGGGTTTGGCCACTGAAGCTTTCTTT
abundance: NA; d_gene: TRBD1; j_gene: TRBJ2-5; v_gene: TRBV7-7; CDR3aa: CASSLVRGTDQETQYF; CDR3nt: TGTGCTAGCAGCTTAGTAAGGGGGACAGACCAAGAGACCCAGTACTTC
abundance: NA; d_gene: NA; j_gene: TRBJ1-1; v_gene: TRBV28; CDR3aa: CASSYGNFEAFF; CDR3nt: TGTGCCAGCAGTTACGGGAACTTTGAAGCTTTCTTT
abundance: NA; d_gene: TRBD2; j_gene: TRBJ2-5; v_gene: TRBV30; CDR3aa: CAWSVSRTSGGLYQETQYF; CDR3nt: TGTGCCTGGAGTGTATCCCGGACTAGCGGGGGGCTGTACCAAGAGACCCAGTACTTC
abundance: NA; d_gene: NA; j_gene: TRBJ1-2; v_gene: TRBV5-4; CDR3aa: CASSLNGQPYGYTF; CDR3nt: TGTGCCAGCAGCCTCAACGGACAGCCCTATGGCTACACCTTC
abundance: NA; d_gene: NA; j_gene: TRBJ1-1; v_gene: TRBV6-1; CDR3aa: CASSGSTEAFF; CDR3nt: TGTGCCAGCAGCGGGAGCACTGAAGCTTTCTTT
abundance: NA; d_gene: TRBD1; j_gene: TRBJ2-2; v_gene: TRBV5-4; CDR3aa: CASRNRQGDTGELFF; CDR3nt: TGTGCCAGCAGGAACCGACAGGGGGACACCGGGGAGCTGTTTTTT
abundance: NA; d_gene: NA; j_gene: TRBJ1-1; v_gene: TRBV6-1; CDR3aa: CASSEVGLWTEAFF; CDR3nt: TGTGCCAGCAGTGAAGTGGGCCTGTGGACTGAAGCTTTCTTT
abundance: NA; d_gene: NA; j_gene: TRBJ2-5; v_gene: TRBV7-2; CDR3aa: CASSLNGGLETQYF; CDR3nt: TGTGCCAGCAGCTTAAACGGCGGGTTGGAGACCCAGTACTTC
abundance: NA; d_gene: TRBD1; j_gene: TRBJ2-3; v_gene: TRBV7-7; CDR3aa: CASSSGQSSTDTQYF; CDR3nt: TGTGCTAGCAGCTCGGGACAGAGCAGCACAGATACGCAGTATTTT
abundance: few; d_gene: NA; j_gene: TRBJ2-5; v_gene: TRBV7-6; CDR3aa: CASSRTGEGTQYF; CDR3nt: TGTGCCAGCAGTCGGACGGGCGAGGGGACCCAGTACTTC
abundance: NA; d_gene: NA; j_gene: TRBJ2-5; v_gene: TRBV6-5; CDR3aa: CASNLAGEQYF; CDR3nt: TGTGCCAGCAACCTGGCTGGGGAGCAGTACTTC
abundance: few; d_gene: NA; j_gene: TRBJ2-1; v_gene: TRBV2; CDR3aa: CASSAGRNEQFF; CDR3nt: TGTGCCAGCAGTGCGGGAAGGAATGAGCAGTTCTTC
abundance: NA; d_gene: NA; j_gene: TRBJ1-3; v_gene: TRBV30; CDR3aa: CAWSVTRAGNTIYF; CDR3nt: TGTGCCTGGAGTGTGACTCGGGCTGGAAACACCATATATTTT
abundance: once; d_gene: NA; j_gene: TRBJ1-1; v_gene: TRBV27; CDR3aa: CASSPGTRNTEAFF; CDR3nt: TGTGCCAGCAGTCCCGGGACAAGGAACACTGAAGCTTTCTTT
abundance: once; d_gene: TRBD2; j_gene: TRBJ2-1; v_gene: TRBV9; CDR3aa: CASSVGGVAGGFNEQFF; CDR3nt: TGTGCCAGCAGCGTTGGGGGGGTAGCGGGAGGCTTTAATGAGCAGTTCTTC
abundance: NA; d_gene: TRBD1; j_gene: TRBJ2-7; v_gene: TRBV5-4; CDR3aa: CASSFQGTGGDEQYF; CDR3nt: TGTGCCAGCAGCTTCCAAGGGACAGGGGGGGACGAGCAGTACTTC
abundance: NA; d_gene: TRBD2; j_gene: TRBJ2-7; v_gene: TRBV7-3; CDR3aa: CASSLYPGTSNNEQYF; CDR3nt: TGTGCCAGCAGCTTATACCCCGGGACTAGCAACAACGAGCAGTACTTC
abundance: NA; d_gene: TRBD1; j_gene: TRBJ2-1; v_gene: TRBV5-1; CDR3aa: CASIGTGGGYEQFF; CDR3nt: TGCGCCAGCATCGGGACAGGGGGCGGGTATGAGCAGTTCTTC
abundance: NA; d_gene: NA; j_gene: TRBJ2-5; v_gene: TRBV5-1; CDR3aa: CASSLPSGRYQETQYF; CDR3nt: TGCGCCAGCAGCTTGCCCAGCGGGCGGTACCAAGAGACCCAGTACTTC
abundance: NA; d_gene: TRBD1; j_gene: TRBJ2-7; v_gene: TRBV7-9; CDR3aa: CASRSGQGSHEQYF; CDR3nt: TGTGCCAGCAGGTCGGGACAGGGTAGCCACGAGCAGTACTTC
abundance: NA; d_gene: TRBD1; j_gene: TRBJ1-1; v_gene: TRBV27; CDR3aa: CASWTLYNDRAVVNTEAFF; CDR3nt: TGTGCCAGCTGGACTCTGTATAATGACAGGGCGGTCGTGAACACTGAAGCTTTCTTT
abundance: NA; d_gene: TRBD1; j_gene: TRBJ2-7; v_gene: TRBV6-5; CDR3aa: CASSWLSGTDFYEQYF; CDR3nt: TGTGCCAGCAGTTGGCTGTCCGGGACAGATTTCTACGAGCAGTACTTC
abundance: NA; d_gene: NA; j_gene: TRBJ1-4; v_gene: TRBV28; CDR3aa: CASSLYQGGDEKLFF; CDR3nt: TGTGCCAGCAGTTTATATCAGGGAGGTGATGAAAAACTGTTTTTT
abundance: few; d_gene: TRBD2; j_gene: TRBJ2-5; v_gene: TRBV25-1; CDR3aa: CASSPTTSGSFETQYF; CDR3nt: TGTGCCAGCAGTCCTACGACTAGCGGGAGTTTCGAGACCCAGTACTTC
abundance: NA; d_gene: TRBD2; j_gene: TRBJ2-1; v_gene: TRBV11-1; CDR3aa: CASSLAGGLRNEQFF; CDR3nt: TGTGCCAGCAGTCTAGCGGGAGGACTAAGGAATGAGCAGTTCTTC
abundance: NA; d_gene: TRBD2; j_gene: TRBJ2-7; v_gene: TRBV11-2; CDR3aa: CASSLGAGLGGDFYEQYF; CDR3nt: TGTGCCAGCAGCTTAGGGGCCGGCTTGGGAGGGGATTTCTACGAGCAGTACTTC
abundance: NA; d_gene: TRBD1; j_gene: TRBJ1-4; v_gene: TRBV28; CDR3aa: CASSSWDRVNEKLFF; CDR3nt: TGTGCCAGCAGTTCCTGGGACAGGGTTAATGAAAAACTGTTTTTT
abundance: NA; d_gene: NA; j_gene: TRBJ2-5; v_gene: TRBV2; CDR3aa: CASSDTPGRETQYF; CDR3nt: TGTGCCAGCAGTGATACACCAGGTAGAGAGACCCAGTACTTC
abundance: NA; d_gene: NA; j_gene: TRBJ2-6; v_gene: TRBV7-2; CDR3aa: CASSRTVSSGANVLTF; CDR3nt: TGTGCCAGCAGCCGGACAGTCAGCTCTGGGGCCAACGTCCTGACTTTC
abundance: few; d_gene: TRBD1; j_gene: TRBJ1-1; v_gene: TRBV27; CDR3aa: CARRRYFGQGEGMNTEAFF; CDR3nt: TGTGCCCGCCGGAGGTATTTCGGACAGGGGGAAGGAATGAACACTGAAGCTTTCTTT
abundance: once; d_gene: NA; j_gene: TRBJ1-4; v_gene: TRBV2; CDR3aa: CASSERGIFRTENEKLFF; CDR3nt: TGTGCCAGCAGTGAACGGGGAATCTTTAGGACAGAGAATGAAAAACTGTTTTTT
abundance: few; d_gene: NA; j_gene: TRBJ1-5; v_gene: TRBV11-3; CDR3aa: CASSRQDSNQPQHF; CDR3nt: TGTGCCAGCAGCCGACAGGATAGCAATCAGCCCCAGCATTTT
abundance: NA; d_gene: TRBD2; j_gene: TRBJ2-1; v_gene: TRBV7-2; CDR3aa: CASSLSGGQGEQFF; CDR3nt: TGTGCCAGCAGCTTAAGCGGGGGGCAGGGTGAGCAGTTCTTC
abundance: few; d_gene: NA; j_gene: TRBJ2-3; v_gene: TRBV2; CDR3aa: CASLGDTQYF; CDR3nt: TGTGCCAGCCTAGGAGATACGCAGTATTTT
abundance: once; d_gene: NA; j_gene: TRBJ2-5; v_gene: TRBV9; CDR3aa: CASSPRTDGLSATQYF; CDR3nt: TGTGCCAGCAGCCCTAGGACAGACGGGCTATCAGCGACCCAGTACTTC
abundance: NA; d_gene: NA; j_gene: TRBJ2-7; v_gene: TRBV6-5; CDR3aa: CASSYSEGSSYEQYF; CDR3nt: TGTGCCAGCAGTTACTCGGAGGGGAGCAGCTACGAGCAGTACTTC
abundance: NA; d_gene: NA; j_gene: TRBJ1-2; v_gene: TRBV10-2; CDR3aa: CASSESPSGGYTF; CDR3nt: TGCGCCAGCAGTGAGTCTCCCTCGGGGGGCTACACCTTC
abundance: once; d_gene: TRBD1; j_gene: TRBJ1-2; v_gene: TRBV4-3; CDR3aa: CASSPQDRANYGYTF; CDR3nt: TGCGCCAGCAGCCCCCAGGACAGGGCCAACTATGGCTACACCTTC
abundance: NA; d_gene: NA; j_gene: TRBJ1-3; v_gene: TRBV28; CDR3aa: CASSLYPRGSGEAGNTIYF; CDR3nt: TGTGCCAGCAGTTTATACCCAAGGGGTTCCGGGGAGGCTGGAAACACCATATATTTT
abundance: NA; d_gene: TRBD2; j_gene: TRBJ2-5; v_gene: TRBV2; CDR3aa: CASSELGSGRQETQYF; CDR3nt: TGTGCCAGCAGTGAACTCGGTAGCGGGAGGCAAGAGACCCAGTACTTC
abundance: NA; d_gene: TRBD1; j_gene: TRBJ2-7; v_gene: TRBV27; CDR3aa: CASSLKGTGGYEQYF; CDR3nt: TGTGCCAGCAGTTTAAAAGGGACAGGGGGATACGAGCAGTACTTC
abundance: once; d_gene: NA; j_gene: TRBJ2-2; v_gene: TRBV5-1; CDR3aa: CASSRDLTGELFF; CDR3nt: TGCGCCAGCAGCCGAGACTTGACCGGGGAGCTGTTTTTT
abundance: once; d_gene: NA; j_gene: TRBJ2-3; v_gene: TRBV11-3; CDR3aa: CASSYTGGLTDTQYF; CDR3nt: TGTGCCAGCAGCTACACCGGGGGGCTTACAGATACGCAGTATTTT